This TCR beta chain was identified during a study of blood T cell repertoires in COVID-19. The length of the CDR3 is 14 residues. Germline V lookup: CDR1 SGHTA, CDR2 FQGNSA. Trimming removed 3 bases at V and 8 bases at J, with 13 bases between. Authors' methods: The authors estimated nucleated cell counts from reference gene primer amplification. Repertoires were generated with immunoSEQ multiplex PCR, while TCRdb's copy carries only in-frame clones and drops some. From that table come the V and J calls and clone size; the DNA was used to work out D and trimming. The sample includes around 310,000 clones, almost 90% seen only once; the top ten take around 0.96%. The Seattle site enrolled patients during active infection and followed them longitudinally.

The specimen was peripheral blood. This TCR was recovered from a woman between 35 and 50 years old with COVID-19, enrolled during active disease. J is TRBJ1-4 and V is TRBV7-2; weak D call: TRBD1 (5 bases). This CDR3 reads CASSLGGMGEKLFF. The CDR3 nucleotides read TGTGCCAGCAGCTTGGGGGGTATGGGGGAAAAACTGTTTTTT.